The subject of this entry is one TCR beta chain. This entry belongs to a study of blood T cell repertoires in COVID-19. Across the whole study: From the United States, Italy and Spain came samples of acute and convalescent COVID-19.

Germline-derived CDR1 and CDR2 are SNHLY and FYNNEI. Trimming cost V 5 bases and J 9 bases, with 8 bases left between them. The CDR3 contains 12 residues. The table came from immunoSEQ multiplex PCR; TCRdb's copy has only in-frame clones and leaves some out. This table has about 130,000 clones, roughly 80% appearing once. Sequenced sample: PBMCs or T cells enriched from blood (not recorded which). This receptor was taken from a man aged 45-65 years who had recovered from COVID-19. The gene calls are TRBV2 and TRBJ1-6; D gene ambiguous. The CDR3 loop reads CASSTEGSPLHF. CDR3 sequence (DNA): TGTGCCAGCAGTACGGAGGGTTCACCCCTCCACTTT.